This T cell receptor (beta chain) appears in the sequencing data of a study of OX40 agonist ivuxolimab in advanced cancers. Profiling relied on immunoSEQ multiplex PCR, and the TCRdb table lists in-frame clones only, not all of them. Of tens of thousands of clones listed, about 86% are singletons. Trimming took 8 bases from V and 2 from J; bases not matched to a gene: 5. CDR1 SGHAT and CDR2 FQDESV come from the germline V gene (reference sequence). CDR3 length equals 13 residues. Autoimmune disease history or systemic immunosuppression barred patients. The chain carries TRBV11-1 and TRBJ2-7; 8 bases are a match to TRBD1. The material sequenced was CD4+ or CD8+ T cells sorted from blood, taken in a trial of the OX40 agonist ivuxolimab. The receptor comes from an adult with an advanced solid tumor such as melanoma, head and neck, liver or kidney cancer. CDR3 loop: CASSHRGAYEQYF. CDR3 in DNA: TGTGCCAGCTCGCACAGGGGGGCCTACGAGCAGTACTTC.